The 20 T cell receptor beta chains given below trace back to one sample, sequenced in a study of CD8+CD57+ T cells in acquired aplastic anemia. Investigators profiled TCR beta VDJ and CDR3 from genomic DNA template. TCRdb independently ran MiXCR on the reads; one entry per CDR3 protein. Among about 420,000 distinct CDR3 sequences, 65% to 80% were seen once, and the ten largest hold 4%. The sequenced sample was sorted CD4+, CD8+, or CD8+CD57+ T cells (not recorded which) from PBMCs. Receptor source: a human donor in good health, serving as a control.

Note on this clonotype: The junction shows a germline mismatch at one end, possibly a read error. This rearrangement joins TRBV10-2 to TRBJ2-3; D gene ambiguous. Germline assignment: CDR1 WSHSY and CDR2 SAAADI. The CDR3 extends over 13 amino acids. The CDR3 nucleotides are TGCGCCAGCAGTAGCTATAGCACAGATACGCAGAATTTT. This encodes CASSSYSTDTQNF.

As to this clonotype: The limits of the CDR3 on the DNA are not certain, so only TCRdb's listed CDR3 is given. The V and J genes are TRBV7-9 and TRBJ1-1. A total of 15 residues make up the CDR3, ends included. Germline CDR1 SEHNR, CDR2 FQNEAQ (reference sequence). Here the CDR3 reads CASSMNTEAFFEEFF.

With respect to this clonotype: A read error may explain this, as a much larger clone is one base away. The rearrangement joins TRBV7-3 to TRBJ2-3, with TRBD2 matching 10 bases. Trimming cost V 6 bases and J 4 bases; bases outside gene matches: 4. In germline, CDR1 is SGHTA, CDR2 FQGTGA. This CDR3 is built from 14 residues. The CDR3 is CASRASGGSDTQYF. DNA of the CDR3: TGTGCCAGCAGAGCTAGCGGGGGTTCAGATACGCAGTATTTT.

This clonotype was seen a single time. An end of the junction does not agree with germline; a read error may underlie this. The chain recombines TRBV7-9 with TRBJ2-2; D is undetermined. Germline loops: CDR1 SEHNR, CDR2 FQNEAQ (reference sequence). The length of the CDR3 is 15 residues. In DNA form, the CDR3 reads TGTGCCAGCAGATTAGCAGGAACCTTTGCCGGGGAGCTGTTTTTT. It translates to CASRLAGTFAGELFF.

Of note for this clonotype: Its ends do not fully match the called genes, so a read error is possible. This chain joins TRBV7-2 and TRBJ1-6; no firm D call. The CDR3 is made up of 14 amino acids. Germline V lookup: CDR1 SGHTA, CDR2 FQGNSA. CDR3 nucleotide sequence: TGCGCCAGCAGCCAAGATAGTCGGGGTTCTCGCCACCACTTT. This encodes CASSQDSRGSRHHF.

About this clonotype: A junction end diverges from the germline sequence, so it may reflect a read error. J is TRBJ2-7 and V is TRBV7-3; D perhaps matches TRBD1 (6 bases). CDR3 size: 14 residues. CDR1 is SGHTA and CDR2 is FQGTGA in the germline V gene. The CDR3 here is CASSFYGTLNSEAF. The CDR3, as DNA: TGTGCCAGCAGCTTCTACGGGACACTCAACTCTGAAGCTTTC.

Regarding this clonotype: At one of its ends the junction is not consistent with the germline gene, which may arise from a read error. This chain uses TRBV5-1 with TRBJ1-1; D is unresolved. Germline V gene lookup returns CDR1 SGHRS and CDR2 YFSETQ. The CDR3 extends over 14 amino acids. The CDR3 region is CASSLEAAGTEAFF. The CDR3 DNA is TGTGCCAGCAGCTTAGAGGCGGCTGGGACTGAAGCTTTCTTT.

V is TRBV7-6 and J is TRBJ1-1, with 10 bases fitting TRBD1. The germline V gene encodes CDR1 SGHVS and CDR2 FNYEAQ. V gave up 4 bases and J gave up 5 bases; unmatched junction bases: 1. The CDR3 covers 13 residues. The CDR3 loop is CASSSGQGTEAFF. The DNA for the CDR3 is TGTGCCAGCAGCTCGGGACAGGGGACTGAAGCTTTCTTT. The full variable domain, its missing parts supplied by reference TRBV7-6 and TRBJ1-1, is GAGVSQSPRYKVTKRGQDVALRCDPISGHVSLYWYRQALGQGPEFLTYFNYEAQQDKSGLPNDRFSAERPEGSISTLTIQRTEQRDSAMYRCASSSGQGTEAFFGQGTRLTVV.

The V and J genes are TRBV7-4 and TRBJ2-2; no clear D gene. The V and J ends lost 4 bases and 6 bases respectively, with 6 bases between them. This CDR3 has 12 residues. Germline lookup yields CDR1 SGHVT and CDR2 SQSDAQ. The CDR3 coding sequence is TGTGCCAGCAGCTGGGCGGCCGGGGAGCTGTTTTTT. Amino acids: CASSWAAGELFF. The variable domain in full, completed from reference TRBV7-4 and TRBJ2-2, reads GAGVSQSPRYKVAKRGRDVALRCDSISGHVTLYWYRQTLGQGSEVLTYSQSDAQRDKSGRPSGRFSAERPERSVSTLKIQRTEQGDSAVYLCASSWAAGELFFGEGSRLTVL.

This clonotype was seen at least ten times. The chain has TRBV6-5 and TRBJ1-2, with D perhaps TRBD1 (5 bases). V was clipped by 6 bases and J by 7 bases, with 18 bases between them. The germline CDR1 and CDR2 sequences are MNHEY and SVGAGI. The CDR3 loop spans 14 amino acids. CDR3 amino acids: CASRRAGHTSGYTF. For the CDR3, the DNA is TGTGCCAGCAGAAGGGCAGGGCACACTAGTGGCTACACCTTC.

The table lists this clonotype with a few counts. The chain carries TRBV6-6 and TRBJ2-7; 11 bases map to TRBD1. V shed 2 bases, J shed 1 base, and the junction held 4 bases outside the gene matches. Germline values: CDR1 MNHNY, CDR2 SVGAGI (reference sequence). This CDR3 is built from 16 residues. CDR3 bases: TGTGCCAGCAGTTACACCGGGACAGGGGGTTCCTACGAGCAGTACTTC. Amino acid sequence: CASSYTGTGGSYEQYF.

A word on this clonotype: Relative to the germline gene, one junction end is altered; a read error may explain this. The chain is built from TRBV2 and TRBJ1-2; D not resolved. The CDR3 loop spans 15 amino acids. Germline V gives CDR1 SNHLY, CDR2 FYNNEI. CDR3 bases: TGTGCCAGCAGTGAAGACAGTCGCTCTAACTATGGCCACGCCTTC. Translated, it gives CASSEDSRSNYGHAF.

This clonotype appeared many times. The J gene is TRBJ2-7, the V gene TRBV3-2; TRBD1 reflects the table's D call only, with no check against the DNA. TRBV3-2 is flagged as a pseudogene. The CDR3 spans 14 residues. As DNA, the CDR3 is TGTGCCAGCAGCCTCAAGGGGGGGGCCAAAGAGCAGTACTTC. Its translation is CASSLKGGAKEQYF.

This sequence joins TRBV7-2 and TRBJ2-3; either TRBD1 or TRBD2 may fit D (5 bases each). Germline lookup yields CDR1 SGHTA and CDR2 FQGNSA. The V gene lost 6 bases and the J gene lost 0 bases, with 16 bases spanning the gap. This CDR3 comprises 16 residues. The CDR3 sequence is CASSPLAGASTDTQYF. In DNA form, the CDR3 reads TGTGCCAGCAGTCCCCTGGCCGGGGCTAGCACAGATACGCAGTATTTT.

The chain carries TRBV12-3 or TRBV12-4 and TRBJ2-2; D gene uncertain. Trimming left V 6 bases short and J 2 bases short, with 10 bases between. The CDR3 contains 14 residues. The CDR3 reads CASSLESNTGELFF. In DNA form, the CDR3 reads TGTGCCAGCAGCCTAGAGAGTAACACCGGGGAGCTGTTTTTT.

This clonotype appeared once. The J gene is TRBJ1-3, the V gene TRBV5-5; D perhaps matches TRBD1 (6 bases). This CDR3 has 15 amino acids. The germline V gene has CDR1 SGHKS and CDR2 YYEKEE (reference sequence). CDR3 bases: TGTGTTAGCAGCTTGGGGGGGGCTGGTGGAAACACCATATATTTT. Protein sequence: CVSSLGGAGGNTIYF.

This chain connects TRBV7-2 to TRBJ2-5, with D perhaps TRBD1 (5 bases). V dropped 5 bases and J dropped 8 bases, with 24 bases sitting between them. The CDR3 covers 16 residues. Germline lookup yields CDR1 SGHTA and CDR2 FQGNSA. CDR3 residues: CASSPGIWGIGATQYF. The DNA of the CDR3 is TGTGCCAGCAGCCCAGGGATATGGGGAATAGGCGCTACCCAGTACTTC.

This sequence joins TRBV2 and TRBJ1-2, with 7 bases that match TRBD1. In germline, CDR1 is SNHLY, CDR2 FYNNEI. V was clipped by 6 bases and J by 8 bases; unmatched bases: 15. CDR3 length equals 15 residues. CDR3 protein: CASRGSGWQGGGYTF. The CDR3 DNA follows: TGTGCCAGCAGGGGGTCCGGATGGCAGGGGGGCGGCTACACCTTC.

About this clonotype itself: In this CDR3 the conserved last residue, phenylalanine or tryptophan, is missing, so a read error is likely. V is TRBV2 and J is TRBJ2-2; 10 nucleotides align to TRBD1. V was pared by 6 bases and J by 4 bases, with 2 bases of the junction left unmatched. The CDR3 has 14 amino acids. Germline V gene sequence: CDR1 SNHLY, CDR2 FYNNEI. CDR3 amino acids: CASRGDRGTGELFL. The DNA of the CDR3 is TGTGCCAGCAGGGGGGACAGGGGCACCGGGGAGCTGTTTCTG.

This chain joins TRBV4-1 and TRBJ2-7; D could derive from TRBD1 or TRBD2 (6 bases each). Looked up from germline, CDR1 is MGHRA and CDR2 is YSYEKL. Trimming removed 5 bases at V and 4 bases at J, with 15 bases between. The CDR3 has 14 residues. CDR3 residues: CASSSLKGGYEQYF. The DNA for the CDR3 is TGCGCCAGCAGCTCACTAAAAGGGGGGTACGAGCAGTACTTC.